These T cell receptor beta chains were read from a single sample in a study of T cells after yellow fever vaccination. TCRdb fed the 5' RACE reads into MiXCR, producing one record per CDR3 protein. Here the sample spans about 180,000 distinct CDR3 sequences, 5.5% to 8% being singletons. The sample here was CD4+ T cells sorted from PBMCs, taken on the day of the first yellow fever vaccination. The receptors shown here come from a man in his late teens or twenties who received the YFV17D yellow fever vaccine. Each CDR3 is given with its conserved first and last residue. D genes are given only for firm matches. Clone size, where shown, is once, few, many, or a class for clones that have expanded.

cdr3_length d_call j_call v_call clone_size cdr3_nt cdr3_aa
15 . TRBJ2-1 TRBV5-1 few TGCGCCAGCAGCGAGGACAGCCTGCTATACAATGAGCAGTTCTTC CASSEDSLLYNEQFF
15 . TRBJ1-3 TRBV4-3 many TGCGCCAGCAGCCAAGCCGTACCCCGGGGGGACACCATATATTTT CASSQAVPRGDTIYF
15 . TRBJ2-1 TRBV5-5 many TGTGCCAGCAGGCGACTAGACGGCTCCTACAATGAGCAGTTCTTC CASRRLDGSYNEQFF
14 TRBD1 TRBJ2-2 TRBV5-1 many TGCGCCAGCAGCCGGACAGGGAGAACCGGGGAGCTGTTTTTT CASSRTGRTGELFF
15 TRBD2 TRBJ2-3 TRBV3-1 few TGTGCCAGCAGCCATGTAGCGGGGGCGGGAGATACGCAGTATTTT CASSHVAGAGDTQYF
14 TRBD1 TRBJ1-2 TRBV2 many TGTGCCAGCAGTTCTTTGGACAGGATTAATGGCTACACCTTC CASSSLDRINGYTF
15 . TRBJ2-1 TRBV20-1 many TGCAGTGCTAGAGGGGCTAGTGACTCCTACAATGAGCAGTTCTTC CSARGASDSYNEQFF
15 . TRBJ2-1 TRBV9 many TGTGCCAGCAGCGTAGAAGGCGGGGCACCCAATGAGCAGTTCTTC CASSVEGGAPNEQFF
13 . TRBJ1-2 TRBV20-1 . TGCAGTGCTAGCCCCGGAACAGACTATGGCTACACCTTC CSASPGTDYGYTF
13 . TRBJ1-2 TRBV10-3 many TGTGCCATCGAGGGGTCCCCTAACTATGGCTACACCTTC CAIEGSPNYGYTF
15 . TRBJ2-7 TRBV18 . TGTGCCAGCTCACCCGCCTCGGGGCCCTACTACGAGCAGTACTTC CASSPASGPYYEQYF
14 . TRBJ2-4 TRBV5-1 many TGCGCCAGCAGCTTGGACCTAGTAGGCAACATTCAGTACTTC CASSLDLVGNIQYF
14 . TRBJ2-3 TRBV6-1 . TGTGCCAGCAGTGAAGGTGGGGTCACAGATACGCAGTATTTT CASSEGGVTDTQYF
14 TRBD1 TRBJ1-1 TRBV12-3/TRBV12-4 few TGTGCCAGCAGTCACAGGGGATCGGACACTGAAGCTTTCTTT CASSHRGSDTEAFF
13 . TRBJ1-5 TRBV10-3 many TGTGCCATCAGCCCGACAGCAAATCAGCCCCAGCATTTT CAISPTANQPQHF
16 . TRBJ2-1 TRBV5-1 many TGCGCCAGCAGCTTGGGGGGGGCGAGCTCCTACAATGAGCAGTTCTTC CASSLGGASSYNEQFF
16 . TRBJ1-6 TRBV4-3 . TGCGCCAGCAGCCAAGCGGCACTGGGCGATAATTCACCCCTCCACTTT CASSQAALGDNSPLHF
15 TRBD1 TRBJ1-1 TRBV3-1 few TGTGCCAGCAGCCAAGGGGCAGGGGGAACCACTGAAGCTTTCTTT CASSQGAGGTTEAFF
14 . TRBJ1-1 TRBV27 many TGTGCCAGCAGTTTGCGGCGGGAGAACACTGAAGCTTTCTTT CASSLRRENTEAFF
11 . TRBJ1-1 TRBV7-8 many TGTGCCAGCAGCTCACAAGCTGAAGCTTTCTTT CASSSQAEAFF
13 . TRBJ1-5 TRBV12-3/TRBV12-4 many TGTGCCAGCAGTTTATCTAGCTATCAGCCCCAGCATTTT CASSLSSYQPQHF
14 . TRBJ2-2 TRBV7-2 few TGTGCCAGCCTATTTACCCGGGGGTCCGGGGAGCTGTTTTTT CASLFTRGSGELFF
12 . TRBJ2-4 TRBV3-1 many TGTGCCAGCAGCCAAGATTCGCATATCCAGTACTTC CASSQDSHIQYF
17 . TRBJ1-5 TRBV7-9 . TGTGCCAGCAGCTTTCACGCAGGGTCTTATAGCAATCAGCCCCAGCATTTT CASSFHAGSYSNQPQHF
14 . TRBJ1-1 TRBV7-2 many TGTGCCAGCAGCCGCGGGGGGATGAACACTGAAGCTTTCTTT CASSRGGMNTEAFF
14 TRBD1 TRBJ1-2 TRBV20-1 few TGCAGTGCCTCAACAGGGGGCGGGAACTATGGCTACACCTTC CSASTGGGNYGYTF
14 . TRBJ1-6 TRBV7-8 many TGTGCCAGCAGCCTGGAAGGCTCCAATTCACCCCTCCACTTT CASSLEGSNSPLHF
16 TRBD1 TRBJ1-3 TRBV6-1 many TGTGCCAGCAGTCGAAAAGCCGGGACAGCCGGAAACACCATATATTTT CASSRKAGTAGNTIYF
15 TRBD2 TRBJ2-3 TRBV29-1 many TGCAGCGTCCTTCCAGCGGGGGGCGCCACAGATACGCAGTATTTT CSVLPAGGATDTQYF
13 . TRBJ2-3 TRBV5-6 many TGTGCCAGCTCCCTAGGGGGGCTGGATACGCAGTATTTT CASSLGGLDTQYF
17 TRBD1 TRBJ2-6 TRBV7-2 few TGTGCCAGCAGCTTAATGGCAGGGGGCGCTGGGGCCAACGTCCTGACTTTC CASSLMAGGAGANVLTF
14 . TRBJ2-2 TRBV6-2/TRBV6-3 many TGTGCCAGCGATGGTGTAGGTGTTGGCGGGGAGCTGTTTTTT CASDGVGVGGELFF
13 TRBD1 TRBJ1-5 TRBV5-6 many TGTGCCAGCAGCTCAGGGGGCAGGGAGCCCCAGCATTTT CASSSGGREPQHF
14 . TRBJ1-4 TRBV7-2 few TGTGCCAGCAGCCTACGTTCAGGGAATGAAAAACTGTTTTTT CASSLRSGNEKLFF
16 TRBD2 TRBJ2-1 TRBV4-3 . TGCGCCAGCAGCCAGAACCCTAGCGGGACTTACAATGAGCAGTTCTTC CASSQNPSGTYNEQFF
15 . TRBJ2-3 TRBV4-3 many TGCGCCAGCAGCCAAGACCATTTAGTGGGCCAGACCCAGTATTTT CASSQDHLVGQTQYF
13 . TRBJ1-3 TRBV25-1 few TGTGCCAGCAGGACGGTGCCTGGAAACACCATATATTTT CASRTVPGNTIYF
15 TRBD1 TRBJ1-2 TRBV6-5 few TGTGCCAGCAGCCTTCGGACAGGCCGCGGTTATGGCTACACCTTC CASSLRTGRGYGYTF
14 TRBD1 TRBJ1-5 TRBV6-5 few TGTGCCAGCAGTTACCGCAGGGGGAATCAGCCCCAGCATTTT CASSYRRGNQPQHF
14 TRBD1 TRBJ1-6 TRBV3-1 few TGTGCCAGCAGCCAAGCACCAAACGCGGGACAGTCCCACTTT CASSQAPNAGQSHF
14 . TRBJ2-1 TRBV4-2 many TGTGCCAGCAGCCAAGATGACAGTCGGAATGAGCAGTTCTTC CASSQDDSRNEQFF
19 . TRBJ1-1 TRBV7-3 many TGTGCCAGCAGCTCAAGAACGGACGGACTTGGGGTCGGGGGCACTGAAGCTTTCTTT CASSSRTDGLGVGGTEAFF
15 TRBD2 TRBJ2-5 TRBV11-2 many TGTGCCAGCAGCCCCCCACTAGCGGGGGTCCAGACCCAGTACTTC CASSPPLAGVQTQYF
13 TRBD2 TRBJ2-1 TRBV10-2 many TGCGCCAGCAGTGAGAAAGCGGGGGGGTGGCAGTTCTTC CASSEKAGGWQFF
16 . TRBJ2-2 TRBV12-3/TRBV12-4 few TGTGCCAGCAGTTCCCCGGGACTCTCGATCACCGGGGAGCTGTTTTTT CASSSPGLSITGELFF
12 . TRBJ2-1 TRBV12-3/TRBV12-4 few TGTGCCAGCAGGGGGGTAGTAGGTGAGCAGTTCTTC CASRGVVGEQFF
13 . TRBJ2-3 TRBV29-1 many TGCAGCGCCCGGGACAAAAACACAGATACGCAGTATTTT CSARDKNTDTQYF
16 TRBD2 TRBJ2-3 TRBV5-4 . TGTGCCAGCAGCACCGGGACTAGCGGACGGACAGATACGCAGTATTTT CASSTGTSGRTDTQYF
15 . TRBJ2-5 TRBV7-3 many TGTGCCAGCAGCTTGGGTCCCAGACCCCAAGAGACCCAGTACTTC CASSLGPRPQETQYF
16 TRBD2 TRBJ2-1 TRBV5-5 many TGTGCCAGCAGCTTGGCCCAACTAGCGGGGGCCAATGAGCAGTTCTTC CASSLAQLAGANEQFF
14 . TRBJ1-1 TRBV7-2 few TGTGCCAGCAGCTCCAACCTGGGGCCCACTGAAGCTTTCTTT CASSSNLGPTEAFF